The rows below give T cell receptor beta chains drawn from one sample of a study of T cells in Graves' hyperthyroidism and ophthalmopathy. TCRdb used MiXCR to reprocess the multiplex PCR reads, holding one entry per CDR3 protein. The data contain about 420,000 distinct CDR3 sequences, 12% to 15% of them singletons. Sequencing used blood. The receptors were gathered from a woman aged 18-30 years with Graves' hyperthyroidism. Each CDR3 is given with its conserved first and last residue. A D gene is named only where the DNA matches it firmly. Some rows have no size entry. The others give once, few or many, or a class for an expanded clone.

d_call	v_call	j_call	cdr3_length	clone_size	cdr3_aa	cdr3_nt
-	TRBV19	TRBJ1-5	15	few	CASSRTVSSNQPQHF	TGTGCCAGTAGTAGGACGGTATCGAGCAATCAGCCCCAGCATTTT
-	TRBV30	TRBJ1-4	13	-	CAWSVRGREKLFF	TGTGCCTGGAGTGTTCGTGGGCGGGAAAAACTGTTTTTT
-	TRBV6-1	TRBJ1-2	13	many	CASSPRGSYGYTF	TGTGCCAGCAGTCCCCGGGGCAGCTATGGCTACACCTTC
TRBD1	TRBV28	TRBJ1-1	16	many	CASTPTGQWEITEAFF	TGTGCCAGCACCCCGACAGGGCAGTGGGAGATCACTGAAGCTTTCTTT
-	TRBV30	TRBJ2-7	14	-	CAWSGGFGTYEQYF	TGTGCCTGGAGTGGGGGATTCGGAACCTACGAGCAGTACTTC
TRBD1	TRBV7-9	TRBJ1-2	15	few	CASSRSGGDYYGYTF	TGTGCCAGCAGCCGATCAGGGGGCGATTACTATGGCTACACCTTC
TRBD2	TRBV20-1	TRBJ2-1	14	many	CSASSSGSTNEQFF	TGCAGTGCTAGTTCTAGCGGGAGTACCAATGAGCAGTTCTTC
TRBD2	TRBV28	TRBJ2-1	17	few	CASSRTSGGPNYNEQFF	TGTGCCAGCAGTCGGACTAGCGGCGGACCCAACTACAATGAGCAGTTCTTC
-	TRBV5-1	TRBJ2-2	15	-	CASSKAGTNTGELFF	TGCGCCAGCAGCAAGGCCGGAACGAACACCGGGGAGCTGTTTTTT
-	TRBV28	TRBJ1-1	11	-	CARSLRTEAFF	TGTGCCCGCAGTTTACGCACTGAAGCTTTCTTT
-	TRBV20-1	TRBJ2-1	11	many	CSASSVDEQFF	TGCAGTGCTAGTTCCGTGGATGAGCAGTTCTTC
-	TRBV14	TRBJ2-2	13	-	CASSRGLTGELFF	TGTGCCAGCAGCCGCGGACTCACCGGGGAGCTGTTTTTT
-	TRBV20-1	TRBJ1-2	12	many	CSALGDLGGYTF	TGCAGTGCTCTCGGGGACCTTGGTGGCTACACCTTC
-	TRBV7-9	TRBJ2-5	14	once	CASSTWGAGETQYF	TGTGCCAGCAGCACATGGGGGGCAGGGGAGACCCAGTACTTC
-	TRBV28	TRBJ2-1	15	many	CASSLRGLRGNEQFF	TGTGCCAGCAGTTTACGCGGACTCCGCGGCAATGAGCAGTTCTTC
TRBD2	TRBV12-3/TRBV12-4	TRBJ2-1	15	many	CASSLMGLAGDEQFF	TGTGCCAGCAGTTTAATGGGACTAGCGGGAGATGAGCAGTTCTTC
-	TRBV28	TRBJ1-1	14	many	CASGSGALNTEAFF	TGTGCCAGCGGCTCGGGGGCTCTGAACACTGAAGCTTTCTTT
-	TRBV4-1	TRBJ1-5	15	many	CASSQDQARNQPQHF	TGCGCCAGCAGCCAAGATCAGGCTAGGAATCAGCCCCAGCATTTT
TRBD2	TRBV28	TRBJ2-5	17	-	CASSLFPGRALQETQYF	TGTGCCAGCAGTTTATTCCCCGGGAGGGCTCTCCAAGAGACCCAGTACTTC